This section outlines one T cell receptor beta chain sequence together with its context. Its target is not known. PCR amplification relied on 60 Vbeta primers (plus 13 Jbeta primers). The table came from immunoSEQ multiplex PCR; TCRdb's copy has only in-frame clones and leaves some out. The repertoire holds 65,000 to 85,000 clones, with around 85% as singletons. The data stem from a study of cytomegalovirus exposure and HLA in healthy donors. With 5 bases clipped from V and 4 bases from J, the junction kept 10 bases outside the gene matches. Germline V gene lookup returns CDR1 SEHNR and CDR2 FQNEAQ (reference sequence). This CDR3 is built from 16 residues. At collection, donors were nominally healthy, but unrecorded immune exposures were probable. Study-wide results and limits: Accurate HLA-A and HLA-B prediction from TCR beta sequences was reported for most subjects. As a later analysis revealed, most CMV-associated TCR beta chains appeared HLA-restricted. In a later analysis, HLA-C alleles had the fewest associated TCRs, DRB1 alleles the most.

This receptor was taken from a woman aged 45 to 65 in good health and CMV-seronegative. Sequences were obtained from PBMCs. The chain links TRBV7-9 to TRBJ2-5; 10 positions agree with TRBD1. The CDR3 loop is CASSPTGGYQGETQYF. The CDR3 region has the DNA TGTGCCAGCAGCCCGACAGGGGGCTATCAGGGAGAGACCCAGTACTTC.